The clone carrying this T cell receptor (beta chain) was detected once. Its antigen is still unknown. The data originate from a study of cytomegalovirus exposure and HLA in healthy donors. A multiplex PCR was run with 60 Vbeta primers and 13 Jbeta primers. Using immunoSEQ multiplex PCR, the repertoire was profiled, and TCRdb retains in-frame clones only, with some absent. The data hold roughly 160,000 clones, with 82% observed a single time. Germline V CDR1 and CDR2: MNHEY, SVGAGI. This CDR3 contains 14 residues. V lost 6 bases and J lost 6, with 18 bases in between. General study points: There were a few CMV-associated chains whose specificity for CMV antigens was confirmed in vitro. What TCR beta sequences reportedly achieved was accurate prediction of HLA-A and HLA-B alleles in most subjects.

The chain links TRBV6-5 to TRBJ2-7; a weak D match, TRBD1 (6 bases). This TCR came from a man between 50 and 59 years old in good health and CMV-seropositive. Sequenced material: PBMCs. CDR3 in DNA: TGTGCCAGCAGAGCTTCTACAGGGCCGGGCGAGCAGTACTTC. This gives the protein CASRASTGPGEQYF.